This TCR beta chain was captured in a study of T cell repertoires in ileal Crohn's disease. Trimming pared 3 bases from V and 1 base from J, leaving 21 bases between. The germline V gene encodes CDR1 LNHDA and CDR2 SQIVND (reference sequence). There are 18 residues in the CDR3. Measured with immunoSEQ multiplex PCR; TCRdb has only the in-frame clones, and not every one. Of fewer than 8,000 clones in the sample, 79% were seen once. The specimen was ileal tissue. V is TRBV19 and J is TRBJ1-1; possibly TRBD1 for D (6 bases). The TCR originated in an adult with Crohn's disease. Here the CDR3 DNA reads TGTGCCAGTAGTATCAACAAGAGGACAGCTGGGAAGAACACTGAAGCTTTCTTT. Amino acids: CASSINKRTAGKNTEAFF. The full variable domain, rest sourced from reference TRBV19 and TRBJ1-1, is DGGITQSPKYLFRKEGQNVTLSCEQNLNHDAMYWYRQDPGQGLRLIYYSQIVNDFQKGDIAEGYSVSREKKESFPLTVTSAQKNPTAFYLCASSINKRTAGKNTEAFFGQGTRLTVV.